Below, 17 T cell receptor beta chains from the same sample are listed, as sequenced in a study of T cell responses to AZD1222 COVID-19 vaccine. Sequencing used immunoSEQ multiplex PCR; TCRdb keeps in-frame clones, though not all of them. The table has 90,000 to 120,000 clones, 92% seen once; the top ten hold roughly 1.3%. The input for sequencing was peripheral blood, taken on day 0 of AZD1222 vaccination. The receptors here all came from an adult in good health.

The gene calls are TRBV7-6 and TRBJ1-3, with 8 bases fitting TRBD1. The CDR3 length is 16 residues. Losses at the gene ends were 2 bases for V and 3 bases for J; bases not matched to a gene: 6. Germline V CDR1 and CDR2: SGHVS, FNYEAQ. The CDR3 here is CASSLSTGEVGNTIYF. The CDR3 DNA reads TGTGCCAGCAGCTTATCGACAGGGGAAGTTGGAAACACCATATATTTT.

The chain carries TRBV7-3 and TRBJ1-1; D may be TRBD1 (6 bases). This CDR3 comprises 13 residues. CDR1 is SGHTA, CDR2 FQGTGA, per germline. With 5 bases removed from V and 5 bases from J, the gap between germline ends came to 12 bases. The CDR3 sequence: CASSTKGGTEAFF. In DNA, the CDR3 is TGTGCCAGCAGCACTAAGGGGGGAACTGAAGCTTTCTTT.

The genes are TRBV19 and TRBJ2-2, with TRBD1 as a possible D gene (6 bases). CDR1 is LNHDA, CDR2 SQIVND, per germline (reference sequence). The CDR3 totals 13 residues. Trimming removed 4 bases from V and 6 bases from J, with 9 bases in between. CDR3 amino acids: CASSTGVPGELFF. The DNA of the CDR3 is TGTGCCAGTAGTACAGGGGTACCCGGGGAGCTGTTTTTT.

The chain has TRBV30 and TRBJ1-5; D perhaps matches TRBD1 (6 bases). Between the trimmed V and J ends, which lost 0 bases and 4 bases, there was a span of 10 bases. CDR3 length equals 14 residues. Germline V lookup: CDR1 GTSNPN, CDR2 SVGIG (reference sequence). In DNA, the CDR3 is TGTGCCTGGAGTGTGGGGACACCAAATCAGCCCCAGCATTTT. It translates to CAWSVGTPNQPQHF.

In its sample, this clone was seen once. The chain couples TRBV7-2 to TRBJ2-7, with D perhaps TRBD2 (5 bases). The length of the CDR3 is 15 residues. Germline V gene data show CDR1 as SGHTA and CDR2 as FQGNSA. V was shortened by 5 bases and J by 2 bases, with 16 bases between the two germline ends. For the CDR3, the DNA is TGTGCCAGCAGCCTAACCCGGGGAACCGCCTACGAGCAGTACTTC. Its protein is CASSLTRGTAYEQYF. The variable domain in full, completed from reference TRBV7-2 and TRBJ2-7, reads GAGVSQSPSNKVTEKGKDVELRCDPISGHTALYWYRQSLGQGLEFLIYFQGNSAPDKSGLPSDRFSAERTGGSVSTLTIQRTQQEDSAVYLCASSLTRGTAYEQYFGPGTRLTVT.

The chain recombines TRBV7-9 with TRBJ1-1; TRBD1 matches 8 bases. Unmatched junction bases numbered 3, after V lost 5 bases and J lost 1 base. CDR3 length equals 14 residues. Germline values: CDR1 SEHNR, CDR2 FQNEAQ (reference sequence). The CDR3 reads CASSMGQENTEAFF. The CDR3 nucleotides are TGTGCCAGCAGCATGGGACAGGAGAACACTGAAGCTTTCTTT.

Note on this clone: The sample carries other DNA sequences with the same CDR3. The gene calls are TRBV12-3 or TRBV12-4 and TRBJ2-3; no reliable D call. Trimming removed 3 bases from V and 1 base from J, with 5 bases in between. This CDR3 is built from 13 residues. CDR3 coding DNA: TGTGCCAGCAGTTTTGGGGGCACAGATACGCAGTATTTT. Protein product: CASSFGGTDTQYF.

The chain is built from TRBV5-8 and TRBJ1-5; possible D gene TRBD1, 5 bases. From germline, CDR1 is SGHTS and CDR2 YDEGEE. The CDR3 is 13 amino acids. The V and J ends lost 1 base and 5 bases respectively, with 7 bases between them. The CDR3 sequence: CASSLTGDQPQHF. In DNA, the CDR3 is TGTGCCAGCAGCTTGACGGGGGATCAGCCCCAGCATTTT.

The chain carries TRBV6-2 or TRBV6-3 and TRBJ1-6, with 7 bases matching TRBD1. The CDR3 is 13 residues long. Germline lookup yields CDR1 MNHEY and CDR2 SVGEGT. With V trimmed by 6 bases and J by 12 bases, 8 bases remained unmatched. CDR3 region: CASSLRDRLPLHF. DNA for the CDR3: TGTGCCAGCAGCCTCCGGGACAGACTACCCCTCCACTTT.

This chain links TRBV7-2 with TRBJ2-3; D remains unclear. CDR1 and CDR2 (germline): SGHTA, FQGNSA. There are 11 residues in the CDR3. V lost 2 bases to trimming and J lost 4 bases, with 1 base between them. The CDR3 coding sequence is TGTGCCAGCAGCTTATCAGATACGCAGTATTTT. Protein product: CASSLSDTQYF. Supplemented by reference TRBV7-2 and TRBJ2-3, the full variable domain reads GAGVSQSPSNKVTEKGKDVELRCDPISGHTALYWYRQSLGQGLEFLIYFQGNSAPDKSGLPSDRFSAERTGGSVSTLTIQRTQQEDSAVYLCASSLSDTQYFGPGTRLTVL.

This chain uses TRBV9 with TRBJ1-3, with D perhaps TRBD1 (6 bases). The ends were cut back, 1 base at V and 2 bases at J, with 16 bases in the middle. This CDR3 comprises 17 residues. Germline assignment: CDR1 SGDLS and CDR2 YYNGEE. CDR3 in amino acids: CASSVRAGADAGNTIYF. The DNA of the CDR3 is TGTGCCAGCAGCGTACGAGCAGGGGCAGATGCTGGAAACACCATATATTTT. The full variable domain, its missing parts supplied by reference TRBV9 and TRBJ1-3, is DSGVTQTPKHLITATGQRVTLRCSPRSGDLSVYWYQQSLDQGLQFLIQYYNGEERAKGNILERFSAQQFPDLHSELNLSSLELGDSALYFCASSVRAGADAGNTIYFGEGSWLTVV.

In DNA, the CDR3 is TGCGCCAGCAGCTTGGTTGGGAGCTCCTATAATTCACCCCTCCACTTT. Protein: CASSLVGSSYNSPLHF. The genes are TRBV5-1 and TRBJ1-6; unclear D gene. The CDR3 length is 16 residues. Trimming left V 0 bases short and J 0 bases short, with 7 bases between. Looked up from germline, CDR1 is SGHRS and CDR2 is YFSETQ.

This chain joins TRBV2 and TRBJ1-4, with 9 bases aligning to TRBD1. Per germline, CDR1 SNHLY and CDR2 FYNNEI. CDR3 size: 16 residues. Losses at the gene ends were 5 bases for V and 5 bases for J; bases not matched to a gene: 9. CDR3 sequence: CASSLFRDRENEKLFF. In DNA, the CDR3 is TGTGCCAGCAGTCTGTTCCGGGACAGGGAGAATGAAAAACTGTTTTTT.

This chain links TRBV6-2 or TRBV6-3 with TRBJ2-2; 10 nucleotides align to TRBD1. The V segment lost 4 bases and the J segment 3 bases; nucleotides outside the gene matches: 5. The CDR3 sequence is 16 residues long. Germline CDR1 MNHEY, CDR2 SVGEGT. The CDR3 sequence: CASSSAGTGDTGELFF. The CDR3 region has the DNA TGTGCCAGCAGTTCCGCCGGGACAGGGGACACCGGGGAGCTGTTTTTT.

The rearrangement links TRBV11-2 to TRBJ2-2; unclear D gene. CDR1 is SGHAT, CDR2 FQNNGV, per germline. The CDR3 has 15 residues. The V and J ends lost 5 bases and 6 bases respectively, with 16 bases between them. CDR3 sequence (DNA): TGTGCCAGCAGCGTACGGAGAGGTCTCGCCGGGGAGCTGTTTTTT. Amino acids: CASSVRRGLAGELFF.

The chain is built from TRBV9 and TRBJ2-7; tentative D call: TRBD2 (6 bases). Trimming shortened V by 0 bases and J by 4 bases, and 11 bases separated the two germline ends. This CDR3 has 14 residues. Germline CDR1 and CDR2: SGDLS and YYNGEE. The CDR3 spells CASSVDGSPYEQYF. The CDR3 DNA reads as TGTGCCAGCAGCGTAGACGGGAGCCCGTACGAGCAGTACTTC.

V and J are TRBV29-1 and TRBJ1-5; 8 bases fit TRBD1. Germline lookup yields CDR1 SQVTM and CDR2 ANQGSEA. V lost 4 bases to trimming and J lost 13 bases; unmatched junction nucleotides: 12. This CDR3 contains 13 residues. This CDR3 reads CSVVPQGQGLQHF. The DNA of the CDR3 is TGCAGCGTTGTTCCGCAAGGACAGGGTCTACAGCATTTT.